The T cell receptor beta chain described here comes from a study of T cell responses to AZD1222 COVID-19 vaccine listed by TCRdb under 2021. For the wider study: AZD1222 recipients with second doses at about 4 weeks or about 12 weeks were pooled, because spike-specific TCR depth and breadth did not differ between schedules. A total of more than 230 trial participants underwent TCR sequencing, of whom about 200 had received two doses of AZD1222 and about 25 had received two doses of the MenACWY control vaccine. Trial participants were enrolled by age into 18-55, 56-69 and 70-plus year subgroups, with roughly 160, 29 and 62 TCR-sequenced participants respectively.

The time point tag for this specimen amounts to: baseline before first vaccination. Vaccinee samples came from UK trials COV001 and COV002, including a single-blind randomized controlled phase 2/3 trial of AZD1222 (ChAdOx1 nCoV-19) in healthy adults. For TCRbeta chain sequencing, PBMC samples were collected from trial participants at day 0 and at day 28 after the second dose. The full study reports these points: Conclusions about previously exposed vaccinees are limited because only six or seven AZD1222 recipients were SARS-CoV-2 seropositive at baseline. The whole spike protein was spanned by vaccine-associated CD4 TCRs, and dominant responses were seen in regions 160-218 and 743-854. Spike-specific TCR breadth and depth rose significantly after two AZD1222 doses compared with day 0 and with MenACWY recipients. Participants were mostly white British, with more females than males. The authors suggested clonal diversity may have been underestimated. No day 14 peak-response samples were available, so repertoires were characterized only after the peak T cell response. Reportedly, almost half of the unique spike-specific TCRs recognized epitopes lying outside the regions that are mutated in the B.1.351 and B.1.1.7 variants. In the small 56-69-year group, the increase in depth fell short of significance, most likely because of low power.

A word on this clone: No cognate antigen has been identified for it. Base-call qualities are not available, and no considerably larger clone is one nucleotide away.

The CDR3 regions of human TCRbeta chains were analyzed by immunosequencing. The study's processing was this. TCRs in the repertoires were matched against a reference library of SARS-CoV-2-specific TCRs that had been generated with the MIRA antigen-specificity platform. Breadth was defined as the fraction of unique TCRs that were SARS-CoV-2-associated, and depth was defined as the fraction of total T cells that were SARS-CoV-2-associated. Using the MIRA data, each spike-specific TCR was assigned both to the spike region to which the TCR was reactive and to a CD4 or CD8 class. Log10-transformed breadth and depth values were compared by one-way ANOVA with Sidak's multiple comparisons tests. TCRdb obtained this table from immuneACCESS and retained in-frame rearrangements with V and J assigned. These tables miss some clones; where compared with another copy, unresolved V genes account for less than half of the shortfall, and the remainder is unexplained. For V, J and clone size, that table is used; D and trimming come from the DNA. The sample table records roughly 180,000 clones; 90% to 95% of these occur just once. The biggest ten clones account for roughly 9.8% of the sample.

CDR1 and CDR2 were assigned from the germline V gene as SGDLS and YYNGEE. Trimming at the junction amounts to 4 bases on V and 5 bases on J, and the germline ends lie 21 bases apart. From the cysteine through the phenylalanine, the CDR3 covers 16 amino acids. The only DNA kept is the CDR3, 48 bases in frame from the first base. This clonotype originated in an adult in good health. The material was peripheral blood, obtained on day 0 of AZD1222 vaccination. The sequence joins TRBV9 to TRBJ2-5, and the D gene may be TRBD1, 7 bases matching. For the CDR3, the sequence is CASSPSLASGGETQYF. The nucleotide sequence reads TGTGCCAGCAGCCCTTCCCTAGCGTCAGGGGGGGAGACCCAGTACTTC.